Each of the 9 T cell receptor beta chains below was sequenced from the same sample in a study of blood T cell repertoires in COVID-19. The repertoire was sequenced with immunoSEQ multiplex PCR; TCRdb's copy has only in-frame clones and lacks some. The top ten clones hold roughly 12% of a sample with over 150,000 clones, roughly 80% of them seen once. The sequencing sample was made of peripheral blood. These receptors were obtained from a woman in her forties or fifties with acute or convalescent COVID-19.

The chain recombines TRBV6-1 with TRBJ2-7; 9 nucleotides match TRBD2. Germline-derived CDR1 and CDR2 are MNHNS and SASEGT. Trimming took 1 base from V and 3 from J; bases not matched to a gene: 1. The CDR3 has 14 residues. Here the CDR3 reads CASSEGAGGYEQYF. CDR3 coding DNA: TGTGCCAGCAGTGAAGGAGCGGGAGGCTACGAGCAGTACTTC.

J is TRBJ2-5 and V is TRBV11-2; 8 bases are a match to TRBD2. Germline CDR1 is SGHAT and CDR2 is FQNNGV. The V segment lost 5 bases and the J segment 5 bases; nucleotides outside the gene matches: 13. The CDR3 covers 16 residues. CDR3 loop: CASSRRGAEPPETQYF. The CDR3 DNA sequence: TGTGCCAGCAGCCGGCGGGGGGCGGAACCCCCCGAGACCCAGTACTTC.

V and J are TRBV5-1 and TRBJ2-7, with TRBD1 matching over 8 bases. Germline V gives CDR1 SGHRS, CDR2 YFSETQ. The CDR3 has 14 residues. Losses at the gene ends were 3 bases for V and 6 bases for J; bases not matched to a gene: 8. CDR3 sequence reads: CASSSRTGQGEQYF. In DNA form, the CDR3 reads TGCGCCAGCAGCTCTAGGACAGGGCAGGGCGAGCAGTACTTC. Variable domain in full (rest from reference TRBV5-1 and TRBJ2-7): KAGVTQTPRYLIKTRGQQVTLSCSPISGHRSVSWYQQTPGQGLQFLFEYFSETQRNKGNFPGRFSGRQFSNSRSEMNVSTLELGDSALYLCASSSRTGQGEQYFGPGTRLTVT.

The chain employs TRBV11-2 and TRBJ2-3, with unresolved D. CDR3 length: 17 amino acids. The V and J ends lost 2 bases and 7 bases respectively, with 22 bases between them. The germline gives CDR1 SGHAT, CDR2 FQNNGV. In nucleotides, the CDR3 is TGTGCCAGCAGCTTATACCCCCAACCCACTGCCTCTCATACGCAGTATTTT. Its translation is CASSLYPQPTASHTQYF.

The rearrangement uses TRBV7-9 and TRBJ2-7; possible D gene TRBD2, 6 bases. Trimming shortened V by 4 bases and J by 1 base, and 14 bases separated the two germline ends. CDR3 length: 15 residues. The V gene's germline CDR1 is SEHNR and CDR2 FQNEAQ (reference sequence). In DNA form, the CDR3 reads TGTGCCAGCAGCTACGGCGGGACTCCTTCCTACGAGCAGTACTTC. Amino acids: CASSYGGTPSYEQYF.

This clone was detected only a few times. The gene calls are TRBV10-3 and TRBJ2-7, with 13 bases aligning to TRBD2. V shed 11 bases, J shed 2 bases, and the junction held 9 bases outside the gene matches. CDR1 is ENHRY and CDR2 is SYGVKD in the germline V gene. The CDR3 spans 15 residues. CDR3 in DNA: TGTGCCGTCTCCCCCGGGACTAGCGGGACCTACGAGCAGTACTTC. Amino acid sequence: CAVSPGTSGTYEQYF.

V usage is TRBV7-9 and J usage is TRBJ2-3, with TRBD2 matching over 7 bases. The ends lost 5 bases at V and 2 bases at J; junction bases unmatched: 19. Looked up from germline, CDR1 is SEHNR and CDR2 is FQNEAQ (reference sequence). The length of the CDR3 is 19 residues. CDR3 in amino acids: CASSPVVAGTVITTDTQYF. The CDR3, as DNA: TGTGCCAGCAGCCCGGTAGTAGCGGGTACCGTGATCACCACAGATACGCAGTATTTT.

The rearrangement joins TRBV7-9 to TRBJ2-2; TRBD1 matches 7 bases. The V and J ends lost 5 bases and 0 bases, in that order; junction bases with no gene match: 12. This CDR3 spans 18 amino acids. Germline assignment: CDR1 SEHNR and CDR2 FQNEAQ (reference sequence). The CDR3: CASSHTLGTVSNTGELFF. The CDR3 DNA reads as TGTGCCAGCAGCCATACCCTAGGGACAGTCTCGAACACCGGGGAGCTGTTTTTT. Together with reference TRBV7-9 and TRBJ2-2, the CDR3 gives the full variable domain: DTGVSQNPRHKITKRGQNVTFRCDPISEHNRLYWYRQTLGQGPEFLTYFQNEAQLEKSRLLSDRFSAERPKGSFSTLEIQRTEQGDSAMYLCASSHTLGTVSNTGELFFGEGSRLTVL.

V gene TRBV3-1 (or the pseudogene TRBV3-2) combines with J gene TRBJ1-2; D perhaps matches TRBD1 (6 bases). Per the germline V gene, CDR1 is LGHDT and CDR2 is YNNKEL (reference sequence). The CDR3 spans 16 residues. Trimming took off 1 base at V and 3 bases at J, with 15 bases between the two ends. The CDR3 bases are TGTGCCAGCAGCCAAGGAGCGGCAGGGGTTCACTATGGCTACACCTTC. This translates into CASSQGAAGVHYGYTF.